What follows describes a single TCR beta chain. Its antigen remains unknown. This sample was taken from a study of cytomegalovirus exposure and HLA in healthy donors. Germline CDR1 reads SGHAT; CDR2 reads FQNNGV. Trimming at V came to 5 bases and at J to 5 bases, leaving 6 bases not matched to a gene. This CDR3 contains 13 residues. The primer mix had 60 Vbeta and 13 Jbeta primers. The table came from immunoSEQ multiplex PCR; TCRdb's copy has only in-frame clones and leaves some out. There are around 150,000 clones in the sample; over 65% occur only once, and approximately 4.4% lies in the top ten. Study-wide findings and caveats: A later analysis by the authors found several of the most significant clusters apparently linked to common viral pathogens. TRBV6-2, TRBV6-3 and other indistinguishable V segments were excluded. In a later analysis, HLA-associated TCR beta chains were more clonally expanded than equally common others. Later analysis associated a missense DCLRE1C variant with TCR beta V- and J-gene trimming.

This receptor was taken from a man younger than 30 in good health and CMV-seropositive. This rearrangement joins TRBV11-2 to TRBJ2-7; TRBD1 matches at 7 bases. Sequences were obtained from PBMCs. The CDR3 loop reads CASSRDRVHEQYV. CDR3 nucleotides: TGTGCCAGCAGCCGTGACAGGGTTCACGAGCAGTACGTC.